Each of the 25 T cell receptor beta chains below was sequenced from the same sample in a study of neurological immune-mediated disorders. TCRdb reanalysed the 5' RACE reads using MiXCR and keeps one entry per CDR3 protein. The data hold about 58,000 distinct CDR3 sequences, with around 3.4% observed a single time. The material sequenced was PBMCs. Receptors were obtained from a woman aged 60-70 years with multiple sclerosis.

In this sample, this clonotype turned up many times. The V call is TRBV28, the J call TRBJ2-2; perhaps D is TRBD1 or TRBD2 (5 bases each). CDR3 length equals 16 residues. Looked up from germline, CDR1 is MDHEN and CDR2 is SYDVKM. Trimming removed 1 base from V and 1 base from J, with 10 bases in between. DNA of the CDR3: TGTGCCAGCAGTTTATTTCCAGGGAGGAACACCGGGGAGCTGTTTTTT. This codes for CASSLFPGRNTGELFF.

There are many counts of this clonotype. The rearrangement joins TRBV20-1 to TRBJ2-3; 7 bases agree with TRBD2. The germline V gene has CDR1 DFQATT and CDR2 SNEGSKA (reference sequence). The CDR3 is 16 residues long. V gave up 3 bases and J gave up 6 bases; unmatched junction bases: 15. This CDR3 reads CSARPWEGGRSDTQYF. In DNA, the CDR3 is TGCAGTGCTAGGCCCTGGGAGGGAGGACGTTCGGATACGCAGTATTTT.

At least ten counts were recorded for this clonotype. V is TRBV28 and J is TRBJ1-1; D gene unclear. Trimming shortened V by 8 bases and J by 6 bases, and 10 bases separated the two germline ends. The germline V gene has CDR1 MDHEN and CDR2 SYDVKM. The CDR3 covers 11 residues. CDR3 loop: CASLLGAEAFF. CDR3 in DNA: TGTGCCAGCCTTTTGGGTGCTGAAGCTTTCTTT.

This clonotype was seen many times. The genes are TRBV7-3 and TRBJ2-3, with a weak D call TRBD2 (5 bases). Looked up from germline, CDR1 is SGHTA and CDR2 is FQGTGA. This CDR3 contains 13 residues. V lost 2 bases and J lost 6, with 9 bases in between. The CDR3 DNA sequence: TGTGCCAGCAGCTTAGGAGCGGTCGATACGCAGTATTTT. Encoded protein: CASSLGAVDTQYF.

This clonotype has only a few counts. The chain carries TRBV18 and TRBJ2-5; D possibly corresponds to TRBD2 (5 bases). Germline lookup yields CDR1 KGHSH and CDR2 LQKENI. Trimming left V 1 base short and J 3 bases short, with 12 bases between. The CDR3 contains 15 residues. Here the CDR3 DNA reads TGTGCCAGCTCACCACGTGCCGGGGTGGAAGAGACCCAGTACTTC. Translation: CASSPRAGVEETQYF.

This clonotype was counted at least ten times. This chain uses TRBV30 with TRBJ2-7; D ambiguous. V was pared by 4 bases and J by 0 bases, with 10 bases between. CDR1 GTSNPN and CDR2 SVGIG come from the germline V gene (reference sequence). The CDR3 has 13 amino acids. CDR3 loop: CAWTRPSSYEQYF. In nucleotides, the CDR3 is TGTGCCTGGACCAGGCCCAGCTCCTACGAGCAGTACTTC.

This clonotype was recorded at least ten times. The chain carries TRBV5-1 and TRBJ2-3; D unresolved. CDR3 length: 14 amino acids. Trimming removed 0 bases from V and 0 bases from J, with 5 bases in between. CDR1 is SGHRS and CDR2 is YFSETQ in the germline V gene. The CDR3 spells CASSLGRSTDTQYF. The CDR3 region has the DNA TGCGCCAGCAGCTTGGGGCGGAGCACAGATACGCAGTATTTT.

In regard to this clonotype: This may arise from a read error, as a much more abundant clone is one base away. The chain has TRBV28 and TRBJ2-3, with 11 bases that match TRBD2. This CDR3 spans 16 amino acids. In germline, CDR1 is MDHEN, CDR2 SYDVKM. CDR3 DNA: TGTGCCAGCAGCCCTCGCCTAGCGGGGGGTGCAGATAAGCAGTATTTT. Translation: CASSPRLAGGADKQYF.

This clonotype was recorded at least ten times. This sequence joins TRBV7-9 and TRBJ2-3; D perhaps matches TRBD2 (6 bases). The CDR3 length is 13 residues. The germline CDR1 and CDR2 sequences are SEHNR and FQNEAQ (reference sequence). V lost 5 bases to trimming and J lost 8 bases, with 14 bases between them. CDR3 residues: CASSLGGLGTQYF. The CDR3 DNA reads TGTGCCAGCAGCCTGGGAGGCTTGGGTACGCAGTATTTT.

This clonotype was picked up many times. The chain carries TRBV6-2 or TRBV6-3 and TRBJ2-2; D ambiguous. The ends were cut back, 2 bases at V and 5 bases at J, with 6 bases in the middle. There are 13 residues in the CDR3. Germline V gene sequence: CDR1 MNHEY, CDR2 SVGEGT. The CDR3 protein is CASSYRETGELFF. The DNA of the CDR3 is TGTGCCAGCAGTTACAGGGAAACCGGGGAGCTGTTTTTT.

This chain links TRBV7-2 with TRBJ2-3; TRBD1 matches at 8 bases. The CDR3 consists of 15 residues. Germline trimming cut 3 bases from V and 1 base from J; bases unmatched to any gene: 3. Germline CDR1 reads SGHTA; CDR2 reads FQGNSA. The CDR3 loop is CASSFVTGGTDTQYF. CDR3 nucleotides: TGTGCCAGCAGCTTCGTGACAGGGGGCACAGATACGCAGTATTTT.

The gene calls are TRBV19 and TRBJ2-1; D call uncertain. Trimming cost V 5 bases and J 0 bases, with 8 bases left between them. The CDR3 spans 14 residues. Germline CDR1 LNHDA, CDR2 SQIVND (reference sequence). The CDR3 region has the DNA TGTGCCAGTAGTCTCACAGACTCCTACAATGAGCAGTTCTTC. This sequence encodes CASSLTDSYNEQFF.

This clonotype was detected ten times or more. The gene calls are TRBV5-1 and TRBJ1-3; a weak D match, TRBD1 (5 bases). V was cut by 4 bases and J by 0 bases, with 11 bases left in between. This CDR3 comprises 15 residues. The germline V gene encodes CDR1 SGHRS and CDR2 YFSETQ. CDR3 residues: CASSPEGSSGNTIYF. Here the CDR3 DNA reads TGCGCCAGCAGCCCGGAGGGGAGCTCTGGAAACACCATATATTTT. The whole variable domain, filled in from reference TRBV5-1 and TRBJ1-3, reads KAGVTQTPRYLIKTRGQQVTLSCSPISGHRSVSWYQQTPGQGLQFLFEYFSETQRNKGNFPGRFSGRQFSNSRSEMNVSTLELGDSALYLCASSPEGSSGNTIYFGEGSWLTVV.

This clonotype was recorded at least ten times. V gene TRBV27 combines with J gene TRBJ2-7; TRBD2 agrees at 8 bases. Unmatched junction bases numbered 2, after V lost 3 bases and J lost 1 base. The CDR3 runs 14 residues. Germline CDR1 reads MNHEY; CDR2 reads SMNVEV (reference sequence). The CDR3 DNA reads TGTGCCAGCAGTTTCAGCGGGGGTTCCTACGAGCAGTACTTC. The encoded protein is CASSFSGGSYEQYF.

This clonotype is categorized as medium-sized. The rearrangement uses TRBV9 and TRBJ2-3; TRBD1 matches 8 bases. The ends lost 2 bases at V and 0 bases at J; junction bases unmatched: 2. Germline-derived CDR1 and CDR2 are SGDLS and YYNGEE. CDR3 length: 15 residues. This chain's CDR3 is CASSVQGASTDTQYF. The CDR3 DNA reads as TGTGCCAGCAGCGTTCAGGGGGCAAGCACAGATACGCAGTATTTT.

Ten or more counts support this clonotype. The chain couples TRBV5-1 to TRBJ2-7; 8 nucleotides agree with TRBD2. The CDR3 runs to 17 residues. Per germline, CDR1 SGHRS and CDR2 YFSETQ. The ends lost 3 bases at V and 0 bases at J; junction bases unmatched: 11. The CDR3 DNA is TGCGCCAGCAGCTCGGCTCCGACTAGCGAAATCTCCTACGAGCAGTACTTC. Residues: CASSSAPTSEISYEQYF.

The table lists this clonotype with a few counts. This may stem from a read error, because a much larger clone lies one nucleotide away. V gene TRBV7-9 combines with J gene TRBJ1-4; perhaps TRBD1 as D (5 bases). V gave up 5 bases and J gave up 4 bases, with 17 bases separating them. In germline, CDR1 is SEHNR, CDR2 FQNEAQ (reference sequence). The CDR3 loop spans 16 amino acids. This CDR3 is CASSPTSGPDNEKLFF. Here the CDR3 DNA reads TGTGCCAGCAGCCCGACCTCAGGGCCGGATAATGAAAAACTGTTTTTT. Drawing the rest from reference TRBV7-9 and TRBJ1-4, the complete variable domain is DTGVSQNPRHKITKRGQNVTFRCDPISEHNRLYWYRQTLGQGPEFLTYFQNEAQLEKSRLLSDRFSAERPKGSFSTLEIQRTEQGDSAMYLCASSPTSGPDNEKLFFGSGTQLSVL.

As for this clonotype: A read error is possible here, since a much larger clone lies one base away. The chain employs TRBV3-1 and TRBJ1-6; maybe TRBD1 (5 bases). There are 16 residues in the CDR3. The germline V gene has CDR1 LGHDT and CDR2 YNNKEL (reference sequence). The CDR3 sequence: CASSRSGAGTNSPLNF. In DNA, the CDR3 is TGTGCCAGCAGCCGCTCTGGCGCAGGGACCAATTCACCCCTCAACTTT.

This clonotype has ten or more counts. The chain has TRBV12-3 or TRBV12-4 and TRBJ1-6; 8 nucleotides line up with TRBD1. V shed 6 bases and J 8 bases; nucleotides not matched to a gene: 6. The CDR3 contains 14 residues. Written as DNA, the CDR3 is TGTGCCAGCAGGGCCGGGACAGGCCATTCACCCCTCCACTTT. Its translation is CASRAGTGHSPLHF.

The sample holds many counts of this clonotype. The chain has TRBV5-6 and TRBJ2-5; D may be TRBD1 (6 bases). There are 17 residues in the CDR3. V lost 3 bases, J lost 2 bases, and 20 bases lay in between. The germline gives CDR1 SGHDT, CDR2 YYEEEE. CDR3 sequence reads: CASSSTTGLPKQETQYF. The CDR3 nucleotides read TGTGCCAGCAGCTCCACGACAGGTCTCCCCAAACAAGAGACCCAGTACTTC.

The table lists this clonotype with many counts. The chain combines TRBV12-3 or TRBV12-4 with TRBJ2-3, with 9 bases that match TRBD1. This CDR3 is 15 amino acids long. Unmatched junction bases numbered 9, after V lost 5 bases and J lost 6 bases. The chain's CDR3 is CASSAGTGSVDTQYF. The DNA for the CDR3 is TGTGCCAGCAGTGCCGGGACAGGGTCGGTGGATACGCAGTATTTT.

In its sample, this clonotype was seen many times. This chain uses TRBV20-1 with TRBJ2-3; 8 bases are shared with TRBD2. Germline loops: CDR1 DFQATT, CDR2 SNEGSKA (reference sequence). The CDR3 spans 15 residues. Trimming removed 0 bases from V and 4 bases from J; junction bases left unmatched: 6. Written as DNA, the CDR3 is TGCAGTGCTAGAGATGGGAGCGGGGGAGCAGATACGCAGTATTTT. This gives the protein CSARDGSGGADTQYF.

This clonotype was detected many times. The chain has TRBV20-1 and TRBJ1-6, with D uncertain. CDR3 length equals 14 residues. Germline V gene sequence: CDR1 DFQATT, CDR2 SNEGSKA (reference sequence). With 3 bases removed from V and 5 bases from J, the gap between germline ends came to 11 bases. The CDR3 loop reads CSARGGRNNSPLHF. The CDR3 region has the DNA TGCAGTGCTAGGGGTGGGCGGAATAATTCACCCCTCCACTTT.

This clonotype was seen many times. V and J are TRBV30 and TRBJ2-5; D perhaps matches TRBD2 (6 bases). There are 14 residues in the CDR3. V lost 1 base and J lost 4, with 13 bases in between. The germline CDR1 and CDR2 sequences are GTSNPN and SVGIG (reference sequence). CDR3 sequence reads: CAWSAGTQRETQYF. For the CDR3, the DNA is TGTGCCTGGAGTGCCGGGACTCAGCGAGAGACCCAGTACTTC. The variable domain in full, completed from reference TRBV30 and TRBJ2-5, reads SQTIHQWPATLVQPVGSPLSLECTVEGTSNPNLYWYRQAAGRGLQLLFYSVGIGQISSEVPQNLSASRPQDRQFILSSKKLLLSDSGFYLCAWSAGTQRETQYFGPGTRLLVL.

This clonotype occurred many times. This sequence joins TRBV7-9 and TRBJ1-4; the match to TRBD1 covers 7 bases. Germline V gene data show CDR1 as SEHNR and CDR2 as FQNEAQ (reference sequence). Trimming removed 2 bases from V and 8 bases from J; junction bases left unmatched: 8. The CDR3 loop spans 15 amino acids. The chain's CDR3 is CASSLSQGVYEKLFF. CDR3 bases: TGTGCCAGCAGCTTATCCCAGGGGGTTTACGAAAAACTGTTTTTT.